The T cell receptor beta chain described here comes from a study of blood T cell repertoires in COVID-19. In the study overall: Both acute and convalescent COVID-19 samples were obtained from the United States, Italy and Spain.

Germline-derived CDR1 and CDR2 are SEHNR and FQNEAQ (reference sequence). V was cut by 4 bases and J by 4 bases, with 10 bases left in between. CDR3 size: 13 residues. Study processing details: Amplification of reference gene primers was used by the study to estimate nucleated cell counts. Measured with immunoSEQ multiplex PCR; TCRdb has only the in-frame clones, and not every one. V and J calls and clone size are those listed in that table; D and trimming were worked out from the DNA. In the table there are about 670,000 clones, about 90% of which are singletons. The chain joins TRBV7-9 to TRBJ1-1; D call uncertain. This receptor was taken from a woman aged 18-29 years with acute or convalescent COVID-19. Specimen: peripheral blood. CDR3 protein: CASSYIALTEAFF. In nucleotides, the CDR3 is TGTGCCAGCAGCTACATTGCCCTCACTGAAGCTTTCTTT. Using reference TRBV7-9 and TRBJ1-1 for the parts outside the CDR3, the full variable domain is DTGVSQNPRHKITKRGQNVTFRCDPISEHNRLYWYRQTLGQGPEFLTYFQNEAQLEKSRLLSDRFSAERPKGSFSTLEIQRTEQGDSAMYLCASSYIALTEAFFGQGTRLTVV.